A single TCR beta chain is shown here with its context. This clone's antigen is unknown. It has no much larger one-base neighbor in the sample; base qualities were not kept. This specimen's time point label, interpreted: about 28 days (+/-7) after the second vaccine dose. Because spike-specific TCR depth and breadth did not differ between the two schedules, AZD1222 recipients who got a second dose at roughly 4 weeks were pooled with those who got a second dose at roughly 12 weeks. Vaccinee samples were obtained from the UK trials COV001 and COV002, which included a single-blind randomized controlled phase 2/3 trial of AZD1222 (ChAdOx1 nCoV-19) in healthy adults. Trial participant PBMC samples were collected at day 0 and day 28 after the second dose for TCRbeta chain sequencing. This entry comes from a study of T cell responses to AZD1222 COVID-19 vaccine (dated by TCRdb to the early 2020s). In terms of the full investigation: TCR sequencing covered more than 230 trial participants: 200 to 220 given two doses of AZD1222 and around 26 given two doses of MenACWY control vaccine. Trial participants were enrolled by age into 18-55, 56-69 and 70-plus year subgroups, with 148, 28 and 57 TCR-sequenced participants respectively. Broader findings and caveats from the paper: After two AZD1222 doses, spike-specific TCR breadth and depth were significantly higher than at day 0 and than in MenACWY recipients. Nearly half of unique spike-specific TCRs reportedly recognized epitopes outside regions mutated in the B.1.351 and B.1.1.7 variants. Conclusions about previously exposed vaccinees were limited because only five to seven AZD1222 recipients were SARS-CoV-2 seropositive at baseline. The whole spike protein was spanned by vaccine-associated CD4 TCRs, and dominant responses were seen in regions 160-218 and 743-854. Because no day 14 peak-response samples were available, the repertoires could be characterized only after the peak T cell response. Participants were mostly white British, with more females than males. The authors suggested clonal diversity may have been underestimated. The 56-69-year group was small, and its depth increase did not reach significance, likely because of low power.

The CDR3 regions of human TCRbeta chains were analyzed by immunosequencing. As for the original processing: TCRs in the repertoires were compared against a reference library of SARS-CoV-2-specific TCRs that had been generated with the MIRA antigen-specificity platform. Breadth meant the fraction of unique TCRs that were SARS-CoV-2-associated, whereas depth meant the fraction of total T cells that were SARS-CoV-2-associated. Using the MIRA data, each spike-specific TCR was assigned both to the spike region to which the TCR was reactive and to a CD4 or CD8 class. Log10-transformed breadth and depth values were compared by one-way ANOVA with Sidak's multiple comparisons tests. The source is immuneACCESS, and TCRdb retained only in-frame sequences with V and J called. Part of the clones is not carried over; for the studies checked, unresolved V genes explain less than half of this, and the remainder is unexplained. The V and J calls and clone size are taken from that table; D and trimming were inferred from the DNA. This sample is represented by about 120,000 clones; around 83% of them were singletons. Around 2.9% of the sample goes to the ten largest clones.

This sequence originates from an adult who received the AZD1222 COVID-19 vaccine. Sequenced material: peripheral blood, taken 28 days after the second AZD1222 dose.

The nucleotides are TGTGCTAGTGGTTTCCTTCCCCCAACTAGCGGGGGACTCTGGAGCTCCTACAATGAGCAGTTCTTC. Its translation reads: CASGFLPPTSGGLWSSYNEQFF. The sequence links TRBV12-5 to TRBJ2-1, with 11 bases in between that match TRBD2. V lost 3 bases and J lost 0 bases, and the count of bases not matched to a germline gene is 19. The CDR3 holds 22 amino acids from the cysteine to the phenylalanine. Only the CDR3 part of the read is kept: 66 bases, read in frame from the first base. CDR1 LGHNT and CDR2 FRNRAP were looked up in the germline V gene. The variable domain in full, with residues beyond the CDR3 obtained from the reference TRBV12-5 and TRBJ2-1 genes, is DARVTQTPRHKVTEMGQEVTMRCQPILGHNTVFWYRQTMMQGLELLAYFRNRAPLDDSGMPKDRFSAEMPDATLATLKIQPSEPRDSAVYFCASGFLPPTSGGLWSSYNEQFFGPGTRLTVL.